One sample yielded the 24 T cell receptor beta chains listed below, sequenced in a study of cytomegalovirus exposure and HLA in healthy donors. Use of 60 Vbeta and 13 Jbeta primers characterized the PCR. TCRdb keeps only in-frame clones here, not all; method: immunoSEQ multiplex PCR. The sample includes 130,000 or so clones, around 80% of them seen just once. The sample was PBMCs. The receptors here all came from a man aged 40-55 years in good health and CMV-seronegative.

V usage is TRBV7-9 and J usage is TRBJ1-2; 9 nucleotides line up with TRBD1. V lost 4 bases, J lost 2 bases, and 5 bases stayed unmatched. Germline-derived CDR1 and CDR2 are SEHNR and FQNEAQ (reference sequence). CDR3 length: 15 residues. The CDR3 DNA sequence: TGTGCCAGCAGCTCAAGACAGGGGGTCAACTATGGCTACACCTTC. Its translation is CASSSRQGVNYGYTF.

This clone appeared a few times. The chain joins TRBV5-1 to TRBJ1-4; 8 bases line up with TRBD1. The length of the CDR3 is 14 residues. The V segment lost 0 bases and the J segment 5 bases; nucleotides outside the gene matches: 0. From germline, CDR1 is SGHRS and CDR2 YFSETQ. DNA of the CDR3: TGCGCCAGCAGCTTGGACAGGGGGAATGAAAAACTGTTTTTT. This gives the protein CASSLDRGNEKLFF. Variable domain in full (rest from reference TRBV5-1 and TRBJ1-4): KAGVTQTPRYLIKTRGQQVTLSCSPISGHRSVSWYQQTPGQGLQFLFEYFSETQRNKGNFPGRFSGRQFSNSRSEMNVSTLELGDSALYLCASSLDRGNEKLFFGSGTQLSVL.

V and J are TRBV5-4 and TRBJ2-3; D gene uncertain. The CDR3 has 13 amino acids. CDR1 SGHNT and CDR2 YYREEE come from the germline V gene (reference sequence). V was shortened by 1 base and J by 4 bases, with 7 bases between the two germline ends. CDR3 loop: CASSLSSADTQYF. CDR3 sequence (DNA): TGTGCCAGCAGCTTGAGTTCGGCAGATACGCAGTATTTT.

This sequence joins TRBV4-1 and TRBJ1-5; TRBD1 matches 12 bases. The CDR3 is 15 residues long. Germline V gives CDR1 MGHRA, CDR2 YSYEKL. The J segment lost 5 bases and the V segment lost 1 base, leaving 0 bases of the junction unmatched. CDR3 in amino acids: CASSQGDRGHQPQHF. Here the CDR3 DNA reads TGCGCCAGCAGCCAAGGGGACAGGGGGCATCAGCCCCAGCATTTT.

This sequence joins TRBV2 and TRBJ2-7, with D unclear. V shed 8 bases and J shed 0 bases, with 11 bases lying between them. The CDR3 runs to 13 residues. Germline V gives CDR1 SNHLY, CDR2 FYNNEI. CDR3 amino acids: CASQPLSSYEQYF. DNA of the CDR3: TGTGCCAGCCAACCTCTGAGCTCCTACGAGCAGTACTTC.

Here the CDR3 reads CASSRGLVQETQYF. In nucleotides, the CDR3 is TGTGCCAGCAGCCGCGGACTAGTACAAGAGACCCAGTACTTC. This chain links TRBV14 with TRBJ2-5, with TRBD2 matching over 7 bases. CDR1 and CDR2 from the germline V gene are SGHDN and FVKESK. This CDR3 contains 14 residues. J was trimmed by 2 bases and V by 4 bases; bases with no gene match: 4.

J is TRBJ2-1 and V is TRBV6-6; 13 bases are shared with TRBD2. Germline lookup yields CDR1 MNHNY and CDR2 SVGAGI (reference sequence). Trimming at V came to 6 bases and at J to 1 base, leaving 3 bases not matched to a gene. The CDR3 is 16 amino acids. The CDR3 region is CASRGLAGVSYNEQFF. In DNA, the CDR3 is TGTGCCAGCAGAGGACTAGCGGGGGTTTCCTACAATGAGCAGTTCTTC.

The rearrangement joins TRBV4-1 to TRBJ1-5; 7 bases fit TRBD1. This CDR3 spans 16 amino acids. Germline CDR1 reads MGHRA; CDR2 reads YSYEKL. V lost 4 bases to trimming and J lost 4 bases; unmatched junction nucleotides: 10. For the CDR3, the DNA is TGCGCCAGCAGCCGCGTCCCCGGGACAGAGAATCAGCCCCAGCATTTT. Its protein product is CASSRVPGTENQPQHF.

V is TRBV4-2 and J is TRBJ1-5; perhaps TRBD1 as D (5 bases). CDR1 LGHNA and CDR2 YNFKEQ come from the germline V gene. Trimming cost V 3 bases and J 9 bases, with 12 bases left between them. There are 13 residues in the CDR3. CDR3 in amino acids: CASSQAGGGPQHF. DNA for the CDR3: TGTGCCAGCAGCCAGGCCGGGGGTGGGCCCCAGCATTTT.

The table lists this clone with a count of one. The chain combines TRBV7-2 with TRBJ1-2; 9 nucleotides align to TRBD1. The junction had 2 bases not matched to a gene; V was cut back by 1 base and J by 8 bases. The CDR3 length is 13 residues. The germline CDR1 and CDR2 sequences are SGHTA and FQGNSA. The CDR3 region has the DNA TGTGCCAGCAGCTTAGACAGGGGGCAGGGCTACACCTTC. Protein sequence: CASSLDRGQGYTF.

The chain combines TRBV7-9 with TRBJ2-2; 7 nucleotides match TRBD2. The V gene's germline CDR1 is SEHNR and CDR2 FQNEAQ (reference sequence). Trimming took 1 base from V and 2 from J; bases not matched to a gene: 4. This CDR3 is built from 16 residues. The DNA of the CDR3 is TGTGCCAGCAGCTTAGTCCCTAGCGGTAACACCGGGGAGCTGTTTTTT. It encodes CASSLVPSGNTGELFF. The complete variable domain, with remaining parts taken from reference TRBV7-9 and TRBJ2-2, reads DTGVSQNPRHKITKRGQNVTFRCDPISEHNRLYWYRQTLGQGPEFLTYFQNEAQLEKSRLLSDRFSAERPKGSFSTLEIQRTEQGDSAMYLCASSLVPSGNTGELFFGEGSRLTVL.

V and J are TRBV4-2 and TRBJ2-2; TRBD1 might be the D (6 bases). Germline loops: CDR1 LGHNA, CDR2 YNFKEQ. This CDR3 region has 15 residues. V was shortened by 1 base and J by 0 bases, with 6 bases between the two germline ends. In nucleotides, the CDR3 is TGTGCCAGCAGCCAAGGGACAGCGAACACCGGGGAGCTGTTTTTT. As protein: CASSQGTANTGELFF.

V is TRBV6-1 and J is TRBJ2-3; D ambiguous. Germline V CDR1 and CDR2: MNHNS, SASEGT. The CDR3 is 12 amino acids. Between the trimmed V and J ends, which lost 1 base and 8 bases, there was a span of 7 bases. CDR3 bases: TGTGCCAGCAGTGAAGGGAGAGGTACGCAGTATTTT. This encodes CASSEGRGTQYF.

This sequence joins TRBV7-9 and TRBJ1-1; D is unclear. Trimming removed 5 bases at V and 11 bases at J, with 12 bases between. This CDR3 has 11 residues. The germline V gene encodes CDR1 SEHNR and CDR2 FQNEAQ (reference sequence). In DNA form, the CDR3 reads TGTGCCAGCAGCCCCGGAGTGGCGGCTTTCTTT. Its protein product is CASSPGVAAFF.

The V and J genes are TRBV28 and TRBJ2-7; D possibly corresponds to TRBD1 (5 bases). Between the trimmed V and J ends, which lost 5 bases and 5 bases, there was a span of 25 bases. The CDR3 length is 17 residues. Germline V gene sequence: CDR1 MDHEN, CDR2 SYDVKM. The CDR3 loop is CASSVPPGRQGAHEQYF. The CDR3 nucleotides read TGTGCCAGCAGTGTCCCGCCGGGTCGGCAGGGTGCCCACGAGCAGTACTTC.

This chain joins TRBV25-1 and TRBJ1-1; TRBD1 matches 7 bases. The germline CDR1 and CDR2 sequences are MGHDK and SYGVNS. This CDR3 region has 15 residues. Losses at the gene ends were 1 base for V and 3 bases for J; bases not matched to a gene: 5. The CDR3 coding sequence is TGTGCCAGCAGTGAATTAGGACAGGAGGACACTGAAGCTTTCTTT. It translates to CASSELGQEDTEAFF.

The chain has TRBV2 and TRBJ2-5, with D possibly TRBD1 on 6 matching bases. The CDR3 contains 14 residues. The V end lost 4 bases, the J end lost 4 bases, and 13 bases lay between the germline ends. CDR1 SNHLY and CDR2 FYNNEI come from the germline V gene. The CDR3 bases are TGTGCCAGCAGTGGTCTGGGGGCACCAGAGACCCAGTACTTC. Translating it yields CASSGLGAPETQYF.

This rearrangement joins TRBV10-1 to TRBJ2-1; 8 bases line up with TRBD1. The CDR3 has 13 amino acids. J lost 10 bases, V lost 4 bases, and 6 bases had no gene match. CDR1 is WNHNN and CDR2 is SYGVQD in the germline V gene (reference sequence). CDR3 sequence (DNA): TGCGCCAGCAGTGGTTCAGGGGGCGGCGAGCAGTTCTTC. This encodes CASSGSGGGEQFF.

The gene calls are TRBV27 and TRBJ1-2, with 9 bases lining up with TRBD1. With 5 bases clipped from V and 7 bases from J, the junction kept 14 bases outside the gene matches. Germline V gene lookup returns CDR1 MNHEY and CDR2 SMNVEV (reference sequence). The CDR3 has 16 amino acids. The CDR3 spells CASSPQTGGMIRGYTF. The CDR3, as DNA: TGTGCCAGCAGTCCACAGACAGGGGGGATGATTCGTGGCTACACCTTC.

The chain couples TRBV6-6 to TRBJ2-3; weak D call: TRBD2 (7 bases). CDR3 length: 16 amino acids. Per germline, CDR1 MNHNY and CDR2 SVGAGI (reference sequence). V lost 5 bases, J lost 1 base, and 16 bases lay in between. CDR3 loop: CASSLIKGGGTDTQYF. DNA for the CDR3: TGTGCCAGCAGTCTCATTAAGGGGGGGGGCACAGATACGCAGTATTTT.

The genes are TRBV4-3 and TRBJ2-7; a possible D gene is TRBD2 (5 bases). This CDR3 contains 13 residues. The germline V gene has CDR1 LGHNA and CDR2 YSLEER. Trimming took off 1 base at V and 7 bases at J, with 11 bases between the two ends. DNA of the CDR3: TGCGCCAGCAGCCAAGGCCGGGGTCAAGAGCAGTACTTC. This encodes CASSQGRGQEQYF.

This sequence joins TRBV6-5 and TRBJ1-6, with D possibly TRBD1 on 6 matching bases. With 4 bases removed from V and 9 bases from J, the gap between germline ends came to 10 bases. The CDR3 is made up of 13 amino acids. Germline CDR1 reads MNHEY; CDR2 reads SVGAGI. The CDR3 is CASSSGHFSPLHF. CDR3 sequence (DNA): TGTGCCAGCAGTTCGGGACATTTTTCACCCCTCCACTTT.

This chain links TRBV27 with TRBJ2-3; 10 bases align to TRBD2. This CDR3 has 16 residues. The V segment lost 5 bases and the J segment 2 bases; nucleotides outside the gene matches: 7. Germline lookup yields CDR1 MNHEY and CDR2 SMNVEV (reference sequence). The CDR3: CASSIGLAENTDTQYF. The CDR3 DNA sequence: TGTGCCAGCAGTATCGGACTAGCGGAGAACACAGATACGCAGTATTTT.

V is TRBV7-2 and J is TRBJ1-5; D is undetermined. Germline assignment: CDR1 SGHTA and CDR2 FQGNSA. Trimming removed 1 base at V and 0 bases at J, with 10 bases between. The CDR3 is 16 residues long. This chain's CDR3 is CASSLGGVYSNQPQHF. In nucleotides, the CDR3 is TGTGCCAGCAGCTTAGGCGGGGTCTATAGCAATCAGCCCCAGCATTTT.